Each of the 28 T cell receptor beta chains below was sequenced from the same sample in a study of T cell repertoires in cytomegalovirus infection. Each CDR3 protein gets one entry after TCRdb re-called the reads with MiXCR. Of tens of thousands of distinct CDR3 sequences listed, around 20% are singletons. Their target antigens are unknown. Here the sequenced sample was CD8+ T cells from cultured PBMCs, taken from culture after CMV antigen stimulation. The receptors stem from a human donor in good health (CMV status not recorded). Some clones in this sample may be carry-over from other donors' samples.

This clonotype was recorded a few times. The chain links TRBV20-1 to TRBJ1-5; possibly TRBD1 for D (6 bases). The V gene lost 3 bases and the J gene lost 3 bases, with 12 bases spanning the gap. Germline assignment: CDR1 DFQATT and CDR2 SNEGSKA (reference sequence). The CDR3 is 14 residues long. DNA for the CDR3: TGCAGTGCTAGGGAGGGGGGGATCAATCAGCCCCAGCATTTT. Its protein product is CSAREGGINQPQHF.

In this sample, this clonotype turned up many times. The V call is TRBV27, the J call TRBJ1-2; TRBD1 might be the D (6 bases). Trimming took off 11 bases at V and 0 bases at J, with 10 bases between the two ends. This CDR3 region has 12 residues. Germline assignment: CDR1 MNHEY and CDR2 SMNVEV (reference sequence). The CDR3 region has the DNA TGTGCCTCCAGGGGAGCTAACTATGGCTACACCTTC. Residues: CASRGANYGYTF.

This clonotype was picked up a small number of times. The rearrangement links TRBV5-6 to TRBJ2-4, with D unresolved. V was cut by 0 bases and J by 2 bases, with 6 bases left in between. CDR1 and CDR2 from the germline V gene are SGHDT and YYEEEE. The length of the CDR3 is 14 residues. This CDR3 reads CASSLDSSKNIQYF. In nucleotides, the CDR3 is TGTGCCAGCAGCTTGGACAGCTCCAAAAACATTCAGTACTTC.

This chain connects TRBV7-2 to TRBJ2-3; D might be TRBD1 (5 bases). The CDR3 sequence is 15 residues long. CDR1 is SGHTA, CDR2 FQGNSA, per germline. Trimming took off 3 bases at V and 0 bases at J, with 10 bases between the two ends. CDR3 coding DNA: TGTGCCAGCAGCTTTAGGCAGGGAAGCACAGATACGCAGTATTTT. Amino acid sequence: CASSFRQGSTDTQYF.

This clonotype was recorded a few times. This chain uses TRBV27 with TRBJ2-7; a possible D gene is TRBD2 (6 bases). This CDR3 is built from 17 residues. CDR1 MNHEY and CDR2 SMNVEV come from the germline V gene (reference sequence). V lost 2 bases and J lost 2, with 19 bases in between. The CDR3 loop is CASSLLAGTQPPYEQYF. CDR3 sequence (DNA): TGTGCCAGCAGTTTACTTGCAGGGACTCAGCCACCCTACGAGCAGTACTTC.

A few counts support this clonotype. This chain connects TRBV25-1 to TRBJ1-1; unclear D gene. The CDR3 extends over 12 amino acids. Germline CDR1 reads MGHDK; CDR2 reads SYGVNS. Trimming left V 7 bases short and J 1 base short, with 7 bases between. In nucleotides, the CDR3 is TGTGCCAGCAAGGGAGGGAACACTGAAGCTTTCTTT. It encodes CASKGGNTEAFF.

This chain links TRBV12-3 or TRBV12-4 with TRBJ2-1, with 12 positions matching TRBD2. Losses at the gene ends were 7 bases for V and 15 bases for J; bases not matched to a gene: 10. The CDR3 has 13 amino acids. CDR3 coding DNA: TGTGCCAGCACCCTAGCGGGGGGGCGCCCAATGTTCTTC. It encodes CASTLAGGRPMFF.

The chain has TRBV7-8 and TRBJ2-7; a weak D match, TRBD1 (5 bases). Germline CDR1 SGHVS, CDR2 FQNEAQ. V was clipped by 5 bases and J by 5 bases, with 10 bases between them. The CDR3 sequence is 12 residues long. The CDR3 protein is CASSPSGNEQYF. The CDR3 region has the DNA TGTGCCAGCAGCCCGTCAGGGAACGAGCAGTACTTC.

This clonotype has more than one count but fewer than ten. The J gene is TRBJ2-3, the V gene TRBV14, with 7 bases lining up with TRBD2. V lost 0 bases, J lost 5 bases, and 11 bases stayed unmatched. CDR3 length: 17 residues. Germline V CDR1 and CDR2: SGHDN, FVKESK. The chain's CDR3 is CASSQDRNGRARDTQYF. CDR3 nucleotides: TGTGCCAGCAGCCAAGATCGAAATGGGAGGGCGCGAGATACGCAGTATTTT.

This clonotype was counted at least ten times. The rearrangement links TRBV7-9 to TRBJ1-1; 7 positions agree with TRBD1. CDR1 and CDR2 (germline): SEHNR, FQNEAQ (reference sequence). Trimming cost V 1 base and J 5 bases; bases outside gene matches: 1. CDR3 size: 13 residues. CDR3 in DNA: TGTGCCAGCAGCTTAGGACAGGGTACTGAAGCTTTCTTT. Its protein is CASSLGQGTEAFF.

The V and J genes are TRBV7-9 and TRBJ1-1; the D gene is possibly TRBD1 (5 bases). With 1 base removed from V and 11 bases from J, the gap between germline ends came to 17 bases. CDR1 is SEHNR and CDR2 is FQNEAQ in the germline V gene (reference sequence). The CDR3 loop spans 14 amino acids. The CDR3 sequence: CASSLVEAVGGAFF. In DNA form, the CDR3 reads TGTGCCAGCAGCTTAGTGGAGGCCGTGGGGGGGGCTTTCTTT.

In its sample, this clonotype was seen a few times. This chain links TRBV6-2 or TRBV6-3 with TRBJ1-1, with unresolved D. The germline V and J ends were trimmed by 7 bases and 4 bases, with 10 bases remaining between them. The CDR3 has 12 residues. Germline V gene lookup returns CDR1 MNHEY and CDR2 SVGEGT. In DNA, the CDR3 is TGTGCCAGCAACAGACGCGCCACTGAAGCTTTCTTT. As protein: CASNRRATEAFF.

This clonotype has a single count. A much larger clonotype is one base distant, so this may be a read error. The DNA of the CDR3 is TGTGCCAGCAGCTTTGACTACGAGCAGTACTTC. Its protein is CASSFDYEQYF. The chain uses TRBV11-2 and TRBJ2-7; D is unresolved. Germline V lookup: CDR1 SGHAT, CDR2 FQNNGV. This CDR3 region has 11 residues. The germline V and J ends were trimmed by 3 bases and 3 bases, with 3 bases remaining between them. Combining the CDR3 with reference TRBV11-2 and TRBJ2-7 gives the whole variable domain EAGVAQSPRYKIIEKRQSVAFWCNPISGHATLYWYQQILGQGPKLLIQFQNNGVVDDSQLPKDRFSAERLKGVDSTLKIQPAKLEDSAVYLCASSFDYEQYFGPGTRLTVT.

This clonotype has a handful of counts. The V gene is TRBV7-2, the J gene TRBJ2-3; TRBD2 matches at 10 bases. Germline values: CDR1 SGHTA, CDR2 FQGNSA. J was trimmed by 5 bases and V by 0 bases; bases with no gene match: 5. CDR3 length: 16 residues. The CDR3 loop reads CASSLAERGGRDTQYF. CDR3 DNA sequence: TGTGCCAGCAGCTTAGCCGAGCGGGGGGGCAGAGATACGCAGTATTTT. The variable domain in full, completed from reference TRBV7-2 and TRBJ2-3, reads GAGVSQSPSNKVTEKGKDVELRCDPISGHTALYWYRQSLGQGLEFLIYFQGNSAPDKSGLPSDRFSAERTGGSVSTLTIQRTQQEDSAVYLCASSLAERGGRDTQYFGPGTRLTVL.

V gene TRBV4-3 combines with J gene TRBJ2-1; D remains unclear. V shed 1 base and J shed 8 bases, with 12 bases lying between them. CDR1 LGHNA and CDR2 YSLEER come from the germline V gene. This CDR3 spans 14 amino acids. CDR3 amino acids: CASSQGIAPDEQFF. CDR3 in DNA: TGCGCCAGCAGCCAAGGGATCGCGCCGGATGAGCAGTTCTTC.

At least ten counts were recorded for this clonotype. The chain couples TRBV27 to TRBJ1-1; D might be TRBD1 (6 bases). The CDR3 has 14 residues. The germline V and J ends were trimmed by 2 bases and 4 bases, with 11 bases remaining between them. The V gene's germline CDR1 is MNHEY and CDR2 SMNVEV (reference sequence). The CDR3 nucleotides read TGTGCCAGCAGTTTACGGGGGCTTGGCACTGAAGCTTTCTTT. It yields the protein CASSLRGLGTEAFF.

The CDR3, as DNA: TGTGCCAGCAGTAATGGGAACGCCCTCGGTCGCGGGGAGACCCAGTACTTC. This encodes CASSNGNALGRGETQYF. The chain carries TRBV12-3 or TRBV12-4 and TRBJ2-5, with a possible D match to TRBD2 (5 bases). The CDR3 runs to 17 residues. V shed 5 bases and J shed 5 bases, with 24 bases lying between them.

This clonotype has at least ten counts. The V and J genes are TRBV7-9 and TRBJ2-4, with TRBD2 matching over 10 bases. The CDR3 totals 17 residues. Germline V gene lookup returns CDR1 SEHNR and CDR2 FQNEAQ (reference sequence). The V segment lost 5 bases and the J segment 0 bases; nucleotides outside the gene matches: 7. The CDR3 region is CASSPQRLAGAKNIQYF. CDR3 nucleotide sequence: TGTGCCAGCAGCCCGCAAAGACTAGCGGGAGCCAAAAACATTCAGTACTTC.

The rearrangement links TRBV6-1 to TRBJ2-1; a weak D match, TRBD1 (5 bases). Trimming pared 5 bases from V and 0 bases from J, leaving 17 bases between. The CDR3 is made up of 17 amino acids. The germline gives CDR1 MNHNS, CDR2 SASEGT. The CDR3 DNA sequence: TGTGCCAGCAGTACATCCTTAGGGGAAACCTCCTACAATGAGCAGTTCTTC. Amino acids: CASSTSLGETSYNEQFF.

There are many counts of this clonotype. The chain combines TRBV7-3 with TRBJ2-2; TRBD1 might be the D (6 bases). This CDR3 contains 17 residues. Deletions cut 5 bases from V and 2 bases from J, with 18 bases between. Germline assignment: CDR1 SGHTA and CDR2 FQGTGA. CDR3 in DNA: TGTGCCAGCAGCAGATCGCCGGGACAACTAAACACCGGGGAGCTGTTTTTT. It translates to CASSRSPGQLNTGELFF.

The gene calls are TRBV9 and TRBJ2-3; 8 bases map to TRBD1. The CDR3 sequence is 16 residues long. The junction had 17 bases not matched to a gene; V was cut back by 4 bases and J by 10 bases. The germline CDR1 and CDR2 sequences are SGDLS and YYNGEE. The CDR3 sequence is CASSPPGPGGEFSQYF. The CDR3 DNA follows: TGTGCCAGCAGCCCTCCCGGCCCAGGGGGCGAGTTTTCGCAGTATTTT. Filled out from reference TRBV9 and TRBJ2-3, the complete variable domain reads DSGVTQTPKHLITATGQRVTLRCSPRSGDLSVYWYQQSLDQGLQFLIQYYNGEERAKGNILERFSAQQFPDLHSELNLSSLELGDSALYFCASSPPGPGGEFSQYFGPGTRLTVL.

This clonotype appeared many times. The chain joins TRBV5-5 to TRBJ1-2; possibly TRBD1 for D (5 bases). Germline CDR1 SGHKS, CDR2 YYEKEE (reference sequence). CDR3 length equals 15 residues. The V end lost 4 bases, the J end lost 4 bases, and 17 bases lay between the germline ends. The CDR3 sequence: CASSLNPGTAYGYTF. The CDR3, as DNA: TGTGCCAGCAGCCTCAACCCCGGGACGGCCTATGGCTACACCTTC.

This clonotype occurred a few times. The chain is built from TRBV5-6 and TRBJ1-1, with D possibly matching TRBD1 (5 bases). Trimming removed 0 bases from V and 8 bases from J, with 11 bases in between. Germline V CDR1 and CDR2: SGHDT, YYEEEE. CDR3 length equals 13 residues. CDR3 residues: CASSLGGGREAFF. In nucleotides, the CDR3 is TGTGCCAGCAGCTTGGGTGGGGGAAGGGAAGCTTTCTTT. Based on the CDR3 plus reference TRBV5-6 and TRBJ1-1, the full variable domain is DAGVTQSPTHLIKTRGQQVTLRCSPKSGHDTVSWYQQALGQGPQFIFQYYEEEERQRGNFPDRFSGHQFPNYSSELNVNALLLGDSALYLCASSLGGGREAFFGQGTRLTVV.

The genes are TRBV28 and TRBJ1-5; no clear D gene. V gave up 5 bases and J gave up 3 bases, with 11 bases separating them. The CDR3 spans 14 residues. From germline, CDR1 is MDHEN and CDR2 SYDVKM. CDR3 in DNA: TGTGCCAGCAGTCCCAACAACAACAATCAGCCCCAGCATTTT. It translates to CASSPNNNNQPQHF.

The sample holds one count of this clonotype. The chain has TRBV6-2 or TRBV6-3 and TRBJ2-5; possibly TRBD2 for D (7 bases). V lost 9 bases, J lost 3 bases, and 17 bases lay in between. CDR1 is MNHEY and CDR2 is SVGEGT in the germline V gene. The CDR3 has 14 residues. This CDR3 reads CASDTAGAKETQYF. CDR3 nucleotides: TGTGCCAGTGACACTGCGGGGGCCAAAGAGACCCAGTACTTC.

This clonotype showed up just a few times. The gene calls are TRBV4-1 and TRBJ2-1; possibly TRBD2 for D (6 bases). The V end was cut by 0 bases, the J end by 2 bases, with 11 bases between. This CDR3 is 16 amino acids long. CDR1 and CDR2 from the germline V gene are MGHRA and YSYEKL. The CDR3 DNA reads as TGCGCCAGCAGCCAAGATAGCAGCGGGCCCTACAATGAGCAGTTCTTC. Its protein product is CASSQDSSGPYNEQFF.

This clonotype was counted a few times. V is TRBV7-3 and J is TRBJ2-5; 7 nucleotides line up with TRBD2. Germline CDR1 and CDR2: SGHTA and FQGTGA. CDR3 size: 15 residues. Trimming cost V 2 bases and J 1 base; bases outside gene matches: 4. The CDR3 here is CASSLYLAAQETQYF. The CDR3 DNA is TGTGCCAGCAGCTTATACCTAGCGGCCCAAGAGACCCAGTACTTC.

The V gene is TRBV7-6, the J gene TRBJ1-1; the match to TRBD1 covers 8 bases. The germline gives CDR1 SGHVS, CDR2 FNYEAQ. V was pared by 10 bases and J by 6 bases, with 4 bases of the junction left unmatched. The CDR3 has 11 residues. For the CDR3, the DNA is TGTGCCACCACAGGGGGGGCTGAAGCTTTCTTT. Its protein product is CATTGGAEAFF.